A selection of T cell receptor beta chains follows, all from one sample in a study of blood T cell repertoires in COVID-19. Only in-frame clones appear in the TCRdb table, and some are missing; sequencing was by immunoSEQ multiplex PCR. The sample holds some 60,000 clones; approximately 80% are singletons and the top ten take under 35%. Sequencing was done on a sample of peripheral blood. The receptors were sampled from a human donor in a cohort sampled during active COVID-19. Both conserved end residues are part of each CDR3. D genes are given only for firm matches. Expanded clones get a size class; other rows say once, few or many, or leave the size out.

v_call	cdr3_length	clone_size	j_call	d_call	cdr3_aa	cdr3_nt
TRBV5-5	13	.	TRBJ2-7	.	CASSLIYGYEQYF	TGTGCCAGCAGCTTGATTTACGGCTACGAGCAGTACTTC
TRBV19	16	.	TRBJ1-5	.	CASSQGNRIGNQPQHF	TGTGCCAGTAGTCAAGGGAACAGGATTGGCAATCAGCCCCAGCATTTT
TRBV10-2	13	.	TRBJ1-5	TRBD1	CASSVGQGQPQHF	TGCGCCAGCAGTGTGGGACAGGGACAGCCCCAGCATTTT
TRBV29-1	13	few	TRBJ1-1	.	CSVDRAMNTEAFF	TGCAGCGTTGACAGGGCCATGAACACTGAAGCTTTCTTT
TRBV6-6	15	once	TRBJ1-3	.	CASSSPRYRGNTIYF	TGTGCCAGCAGTTCACCCAGATACAGGGGAAACACCATATATTTT
TRBV7-3	16	.	TRBJ2-2	TRBD1	CASSPPGTGNTGELFF	TGTGCCAGCAGCCCCCCGGGGACAGGGAACACCGGGGAGCTGTTTTTT
TRBV28	16	.	TRBJ1-1	.	CASSQSQGRVDTEAFF	TGTGCCAGCAGCCAAAGCCAGGGCCGGGTTGACACTGAAGCTTTCTTT
TRBV12-3/TRBV12-4	13	.	TRBJ2-7	.	CASNLDTQREQYF	TGTGCCAGCAACCTTGACACGCAACGGGAGCAGTACTTC
TRBV28	14	.	TRBJ2-1	TRBD1	CASSLGQGNNEQFF	TGTGCCAGCAGTCTGGGACAGGGGAACAATGAGCAGTTCTTC
TRBV29-1	11	.	TRBJ1-2	.	CSVVGIIGYTF	TGCAGCGTTGTGGGCATAATTGGCTACACCTTC
TRBV29-1	13	.	TRBJ2-7	TRBD1	CSVRQGAGYEQYF	TGCAGCGTGAGACAGGGGGCAGGTTACGAGCAGTACTTC
TRBV2	14	.	TRBJ2-3	TRBD2	CASSYGLAGDSQYF	TGTGCCAGCAGTTACGGACTAGCGGGGGATTCGCAGTATTTT
TRBV28	14	.	TRBJ2-7	TRBD1	CATSSPGTVYEQYF	TGTGCCACCTCATCGCCCGGGACAGTCTACGAGCAGTACTTC
TRBV3-1/TRBV3-2	14	.	TRBJ1-5	TRBD1	CASSPRDSAKPQHF	TGTGCCAGCAGCCCCCGGGACAGTGCTAAGCCCCAGCATTTT
TRBV5-5	14	few	TRBJ2-7	TRBD2	CASSLVLAGDEQYF	TGTGCCAGCAGCTTGGTGCTAGCGGGAGACGAGCAGTACTTC
TRBV20-1	11	few	TRBJ2-7	.	CSAASGHEQYF	TGCAGTGCAGCGAGCGGCCACGAGCAGTACTTC
TRBV5-6	13	.	TRBJ1-6	.	CASSLGHDSPLHF	TGTGCCAGCAGCCTGGGACACGATTCACCCCTCCACTTT
TRBV11-2	13	once	TRBJ2-3	.	CASSLGLTDTQYF	TGTGCCAGCAGCTTGGGCCTCACAGATACGCAGTATTTT
TRBV18	17	once	TRBJ1-3	.	CASSPANRASSGNTIYF	TGTGCCAGCTCACCAGCTAACAGGGCATCCTCTGGAAACACCATATATTTT
TRBV7-9	14	.	TRBJ1-6	.	CASSSRGDNSPLHF	TGTGCCAGCAGCTCCAGGGGTGATAATTCACCCCTCCACTTT
TRBV30	14	.	TRBJ2-7	.	CAWGGQGVFYEQYF	TGTGCCTGGGGAGGGCAGGGGGTGTTCTACGAGCAGTACTTC
TRBV6-6	13	.	TRBJ1-1	.	CASSYGQNTEAFF	TGTGCCAGCAGCTATGGACAGAACACTGAAGCTTTCTTT
TRBV6-6	15	.	TRBJ2-3	TRBD2	CASNSGGLSTDTQYF	TGTGCCAGCAATTCGGGGGGGCTAAGCACAGATACGCAGTATTTT
TRBV11-3	15	.	TRBJ2-5	TRBD2	CASSLVGGGPQTQYF	TGTGCCAGCAGCTTAGTAGGCGGGGGGCCGCAGACCCAGTACTTC
TRBV6-1	14	few	TRBJ1-2	.	CASSEAIRGYGYTF	TGTGCCAGCAGTGAAGCGATAAGGGGCTATGGCTACACCTTC
TRBV9	14	.	TRBJ2-3	TRBD1	CASSWTGVGDTQYF	TGTGCCAGCAGCTGGACAGGGGTAGGCGATACGCAGTATTTT
TRBV19	11	once	TRBJ1-2	.	CASSRNYGYTF	TGTGCCAGTTCGCGAAACTATGGCTACACCTTC
TRBV28	15	once	TRBJ2-2	.	CASSFTIANTGELFF	TGTGCCAGCAGTTTTACTATCGCGAACACCGGGGAGCTGTTTTTT
TRBV18	13	.	TRBJ2-5	TRBD1	CASSRGQQETQYF	TGTGCCAGCTCGAGGGGACAGCAAGAGACCCAGTACTTC
TRBV5-1	16	few	TRBJ1-1	.	CASSLGTGRGNTEAFF	TGCGCCAGCAGCTTGGGAACGGGTAGGGGGAACACTGAAGCTTTCTTT
TRBV2	14	once	TRBJ2-7	TRBD2	CASSLSSGIGEQYF	TGTGCCAGCAGTCTCTCTAGCGGGATTGGCGAGCAGTACTTC
TRBV5-6	15	.	TRBJ1-4	TRBD1	CASSLSGTVYEKLFF	TGTGCCAGCAGCTTGTCCGGGACAGTATATGAAAAACTGTTTTTT
TRBV5-6	15	.	TRBJ2-7	TRBD1	CASSLPPGQGDEQYF	TGTGCCAGCAGCCTCCCCCCTGGACAGGGCGACGAGCAGTACTTC
TRBV5-1	16	.	TRBJ2-2	.	CASSYWSLSNTGELFF	TGCGCCAGCAGCTACTGGTCCTTATCAAACACCGGGGAGCTGTTTTTT
TRBV18	16	.	TRBJ1-2	TRBD1	CASSPRDAGTGNGYTF	TGTGCCAGCTCACCAAGAGATGCCGGGACAGGGAATGGCTACACCTTC
TRBV4-1	15	few	TRBJ1-4	.	CASSPLSGGEEKLFF	TGCGCCAGCAGCCCCCTATCGGGGGGAGAAGAAAAACTGTTTTTT
TRBV9	13	few	TRBJ2-1	.	CASSVYGEDEQFF	TGTGCCAGCAGCGTATACGGGGAGGATGAGCAGTTCTTC